This T cell receptor (beta chain) was documented in a study of cytomegalovirus exposure and HLA in healthy donors. Notes on the study in general: Sequencing probably produced one cluster of sequence variants that were highly shared.

The CDR3 has 16 residues. The germline gives CDR1 GTSNPN, CDR2 SVGIG (reference sequence). V lost 1 base and J lost 0, with 12 bases in between. The primer mix had 60 Vbeta and 13 Jbeta primers. The data were produced by immunoSEQ multiplex PCR, yet TCRdb's version contains in-frame clones alone and is incomplete. This sample carries over 150,000 clones, 70% to 80% of them seen once, and the ten largest clones take 1.2% to 1.5%. The table lists this clone with a few counts. What it recognizes is unknown. What was sequenced was PBMCs. The rearrangement links TRBV30 to TRBJ2-2, with D unresolved. The TCR was taken from a man aged 60 to 75 in good health and CMV-seronegative. The CDR3 region is CAWSGSPSANTGELFF. CDR3 in DNA: TGTGCCTGGAGTGGGAGCCCAAGCGCGAACACCGGGGAGCTGTTTTTT.